The 5 T cell receptor beta chains below come from one sample, sequenced in a study of tumor-infiltrating lymphocytes in oesophageal squamous cell carcinoma. TCRdb reprocessed the PCR reads via MiXCR and lists one record per CDR3 protein. The sample consists of over 11,000 distinct CDR3 sequences, 45% to 55% of them appearing once. Sequencing was performed on blood. All receptors come from a male donor with esophageal squamous cell carcinoma.

This clonotype showed up just once. CDR3 sequence (DNA): TGTGCCAGCAGCACGGGACAGGGGGATGAAAAACTGTTTTTT. Amino acid sequence: CASSTGQGDEKLFF. This sequence joins TRBV7-9 and TRBJ1-4; 11 bases agree with TRBD1. CDR3 size: 14 residues. V trimming: 5 bases; J trimming: 6 bases; junction bases outside the gene matches: 2. The germline gives CDR1 SEHNR, CDR2 FQNEAQ (reference sequence).

This clonotype has a count of ten or more. V usage is TRBV27 and J usage is TRBJ1-6; a weak D match, TRBD1 (6 bases). CDR3 length: 14 residues. Trimming cost V 6 bases and J 6 bases, with 12 bases left between them. Germline-derived CDR1 and CDR2 are MNHEY and SMNVEV (reference sequence). CDR3 sequence (DNA): TGTGCCAGCAGGATGGACAGTTTTAATTCACCCCTCCACTTT. Amino acid sequence: CASRMDSFNSPLHF.

This clonotype was detected a few times. The chain is built from TRBV9 and TRBJ2-5, with unresolved D. This CDR3 has 14 amino acids. V lost 0 bases and J 11 bases, leaving 17 bases between the germline ends. Germline lookup yields CDR1 SGDLS and CDR2 YYNGEE. CDR3 DNA: TGTGCCAGCAGCGTAGGGACCCACCTTGATACGCAGTACTTC. Protein: CASSVGTHLDTQYF.

The chain carries TRBV11-1 and TRBJ2-3; D may be TRBD2 (5 bases). V shed 2 bases and J shed 0 bases, with 12 bases lying between them. Germline V CDR1 and CDR2: SGHAT, FQDESV (reference sequence). The CDR3 runs 16 residues. The CDR3 is CASSLRGQASTDTQYF. The CDR3 bases are TGTGCCAGCAGCTTACGAGGGCAGGCTAGCACAGATACGCAGTATTTT.

Ten or more counts support this clonotype. The rearrangement links TRBV19 to TRBJ2-7; 9 bases agree with TRBD1. V shed 6 bases and J 6 bases; nucleotides not matched to a gene: 12. This CDR3 contains 15 residues. Germline CDR1 LNHDA, CDR2 SQIVND (reference sequence). Here the CDR3 reads CASSPGGTGSIEQYF. The CDR3 nucleotides read TGTGCCAGTAGCCCCGGGGGGACAGGGTCGATCGAGCAGTACTTC.